This TCR beta chain was observed in a study of OX40 agonist ivuxolimab in advanced cancers. Regarding the research as a whole: Ivuxolimab was a fully human IgG2 agonistic monoclonal antibody targeting the costimulatory receptor OX40 (CD134). In the dose-escalation cohort, 82.7% of patients were male, and the mean age was approximately 64 years, with a range of 23 to 79. Prior anti-PD-1, anti-PD-L1 or anti-CTLA-4 therapy was permitted, and checkpoint inhibitors had been received by roughly 42% of dose-escalation patients. Intravenous ivuxolimab was administered to patients every 2 weeks at six dose levels: 0.01, 0.1, 0.3, 1.5, 3 and 10 mg/kg. The point of sequencing TCRbeta in the periphery was to test whether ivuxolimab changed TCR sequence diversity and drove clonal T-cell expansion. The monotherapy dose-escalation portion (N of about 57 patients) of the phase I ivuxolimab trial is reported in the paper. Partial responses occurred in three dose-escalation patients, of whom one had hepatocellular carcinoma and two had cutaneous melanoma. Of the 50 to 55 patients in dose escalation, about 20 had hepatocellular carcinoma, some 15 had melanoma, 9 had renal cell carcinoma and 9 had head and neck cancer. Results and caveats for the whole study, not just this receptor: Clonal expansion of both CD4+ and CD8+ blood T cells was observed from baseline to week 6 at doses 0.1 to 3.0 mg/kg. Partial responders in the 0.1-3.0 mg/kg groups had among the lowest normalized peripheral clonal expansion, especially among CD8+ T cells. Antigen specificity was not determined for the clonally expanded peripheral T cells. After ivuxolimab, CD8+ T cells had more expanded clones than CD4+ T cells on average. Low levels of normalized T-cell clonal expansion were also seen in some patients who did not respond.

The trial excluded patients who had a history of autoimmune disease or were on systemic immunosuppression. Peripheral blood for TCR sequencing was collected from all dose cohorts at baseline, on cycle 4 day 1, and on cycle 7 day 1. Samples came from an open-label, multicenter, first-in-human phase I dose-escalation trial of ivuxolimab. The trial enrolled adults with locally advanced or metastatic head and neck squamous cell, hepatocellular, melanoma or renal cell carcinoma. CD4+ and CD8+ T cells were sorted separately from peripheral blood before TCR sequencing. Genomic DNA was isolated from the sorted cells so that the TCRbeta CDR3 region could be sequenced. The immunoSEQ Assay was used for sequencing of TCRbeta CDR3 regions. What TCRdb holds here is the immuneACCESS table cut down to in-frame rearrangements. Part of the clones is not present; checked against another copy, under half of the missing clones reflect an unresolved V gene, and the others are unexplained. Across this sample there are about 30,000 clones, with 75% to 95% seen only once. 24% of the sample is in the top ten clones.

A remark on this clone: Its antigen target is currently unknown. No qualities accompany the bases; no much larger clone lies one base away.

In the germline V gene, CDR1 corresponds to MNHNS and CDR2 to SASEGT. Clipping removes 3 bases from V and 3 bases from J, with 8 as the unmatched junction base count. The CDR3 holds 16 amino acids from the cysteine to the phenylalanine. Only CDR3 DNA remains: 48 bases, in frame from the first base. The clonotype originates from an adult with an advanced solid tumor such as melanoma, head and neck, liver or kidney cancer. The sequence joins TRBV6-1 to TRBJ2-7; a stretch of 10 junction bases matches TRBD2. Specimen: CD4+ or CD8+ T cells sorted from blood, collected in a trial of the OX40 agonist ivuxolimab. The CDR3 corresponds to CASSDPRLAGLYEQYF. The base sequence is TGTGCCAGCAGTGATCCCCGACTAGCGGGTCTCTACGAGCAGTACTTC.